This T cell receptor (beta chain) was sequenced for a study of post-analysis software for immune sequencing data. This clonotype appeared a few times. Its specificity is not known. CDR1 is DFQATT, CDR2 SNEGSKA, per germline (reference sequence). This CDR3 is built from 16 residues. The V segment lost 6 bases and the J segment 4 bases; nucleotides outside the gene matches: 9. The library was made from cDNA and included unique molecular identifiers. Between about 0.85 and 10 million T cells gave rise to a few hundred thousand cDNA molecules. TCRdb recomputed calls from the PCR reads with MiXCR, one row per CDR3 protein. The table records approximately 440,000 distinct CDR3 sequences, roughly 45% of them present only once. General study points: By F measure, strong co-clustering occurred among samples prepared in the same batch. Controls had lower frequencies than patients of a handful of TRBV segments, which included TRBV5-6, TRBV5-1 and TRBV20-1.

This receptor was taken from a girl under 18 with multiple sclerosis. Source material: blood. This chain connects TRBV20-1 to TRBJ2-5, with 15 bases aligning to TRBD2. For the CDR3, the DNA is TGCAGTGCAACCGGGACTAGCGGGAGGATGCGAGAGACCCAGTACTTC. Translated, it gives CSATGTSGRMRETQYF.